The T cell receptor (beta chain) under discussion was sequenced for a study of T cells after yellow fever vaccination. Study in general: Preparation of fractions with low cell numbers was performed using SMART-Seq v4 Ultra Low Input. The study, taken as a whole, reports: The secondary response peaked faster, at day 5 versus 15, but was weaker.

A process of 5'RACE template switching, which added a universal primer site and UMIs, was used to make TCR cDNA. MiXCR, run by TCRdb on the 5' RACE reads, gives a single entry per CDR3 protein. The sample includes 300,000 to 350,000 distinct CDR3 sequences, around 4.5% of them seen just once. Germline CDR1 SEHNR, CDR2 FQNEAQ (reference sequence). The trim removed 4 bases at V and 2 bases at J, leaving 6 bases unmatched. The length of the CDR3 is 15 residues. On this clonotype itself: Its antigen remains unknown.

The sequenced sample was PBMCs, obtained 15 days after the yellow fever booster vaccination. This TCR came from a man in his late teens or twenties who received the YFV17D yellow fever vaccine. This chain connects TRBV7-9 to TRBJ2-5; 8 bases match TRBD2. The CDR3 loop is CASSSRGELQETQYF. CDR3 DNA: TGTGCCAGCAGCTCGCGGGGGGAATTACAAGAGACCCAGTACTTC.